This TCR beta chain was recorded in a study of CD8 T cells in Susac syndrome. Trimming cost V 1 base and J 5 bases; bases outside gene matches: 6. The V gene's germline CDR1 is LGHNA and CDR2 YSLEER. The CDR3 is 15 residues long. The authors reverse transcribed roughly 0.5 to 1 ug RNA with random hexamers. Via MiXCR, TCRdb re-called the immunoSEQ multiplex PCR reads, giving one row per CDR3 protein. Of roughly 160,000 distinct CDR3 sequences in the sample, more than 90% were seen once. The TCR originated in a human donor in good health. The sequencing input was CD4+ T cells from PBMCs. The rearrangement uses TRBV4-3 and TRBJ2-5; 8 positions match TRBD1. Here the CDR3 reads CASSQGQGASETQYF. For the CDR3, the DNA is TGCGCCAGCAGCCAAGGTCAGGGGGCATCGGAGACCCAGTACTTC.